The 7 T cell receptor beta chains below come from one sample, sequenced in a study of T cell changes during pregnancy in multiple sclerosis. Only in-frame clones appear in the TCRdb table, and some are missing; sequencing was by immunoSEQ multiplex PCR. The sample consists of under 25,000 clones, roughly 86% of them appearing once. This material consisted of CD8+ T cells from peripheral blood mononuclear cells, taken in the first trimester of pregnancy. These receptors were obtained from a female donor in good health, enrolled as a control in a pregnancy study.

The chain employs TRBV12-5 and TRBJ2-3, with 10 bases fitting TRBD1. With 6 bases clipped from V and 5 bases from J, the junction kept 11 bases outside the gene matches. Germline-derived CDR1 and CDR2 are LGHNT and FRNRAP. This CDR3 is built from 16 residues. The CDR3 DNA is TGTGCTAGTGGCCTGACCGGGACAGGGGTATTAGATACGCAGTATTTT. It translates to CASGLTGTGVLDTQYF.

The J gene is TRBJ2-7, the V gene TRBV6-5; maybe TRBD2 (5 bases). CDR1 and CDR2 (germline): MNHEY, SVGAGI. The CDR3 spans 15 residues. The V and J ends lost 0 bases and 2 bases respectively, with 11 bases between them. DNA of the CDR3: TGTGCCAGCAGTTACTCGCGCGGACTGCCCTACGAGCAGTACTTC. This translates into CASSYSRGLPYEQYF.

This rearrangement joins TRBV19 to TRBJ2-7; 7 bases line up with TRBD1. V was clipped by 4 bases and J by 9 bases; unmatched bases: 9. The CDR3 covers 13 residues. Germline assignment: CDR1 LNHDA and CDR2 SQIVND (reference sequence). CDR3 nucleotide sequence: TGTGCCAGTAGTACGGATCTGGCAGGGGGGCAGTACTTC. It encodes CASSTDLAGGQYF.

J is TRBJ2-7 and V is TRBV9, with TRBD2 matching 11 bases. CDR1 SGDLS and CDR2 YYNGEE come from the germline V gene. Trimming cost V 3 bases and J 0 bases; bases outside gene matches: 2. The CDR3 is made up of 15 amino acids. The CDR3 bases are TGTGCCAGCAGCGCCGGGACTAGCGGCTCCTACGAGCAGTACTTC. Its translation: CASSAGTSGSYEQYF.

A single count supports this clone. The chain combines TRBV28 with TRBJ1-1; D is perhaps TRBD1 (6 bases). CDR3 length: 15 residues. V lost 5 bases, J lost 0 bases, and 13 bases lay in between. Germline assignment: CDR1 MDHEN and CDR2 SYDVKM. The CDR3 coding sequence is TGTGCCAGCAGTATCCGACAGGACATGAACACTGAAGCTTTCTTT. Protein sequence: CASSIRQDMNTEAFF. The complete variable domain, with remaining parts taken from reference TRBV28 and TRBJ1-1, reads DVKVTQSSRYLVKRTGEKVFLECVQDMDHENMFWYRQDPGLGLRLIYFSYDVKMKEKGDIPEGYSVSREKKERFSLILESASTNQTSMYLCASSIRQDMNTEAFFGQGTRLTVV.

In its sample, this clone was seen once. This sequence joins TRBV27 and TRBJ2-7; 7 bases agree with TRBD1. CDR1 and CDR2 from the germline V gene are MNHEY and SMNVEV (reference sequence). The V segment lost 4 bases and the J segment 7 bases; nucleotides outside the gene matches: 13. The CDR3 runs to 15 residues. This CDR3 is CASSWGQSFLNEQYF. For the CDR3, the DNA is TGTGCCAGCAGTTGGGGACAGTCCTTCCTTAATGAGCAGTACTTC.

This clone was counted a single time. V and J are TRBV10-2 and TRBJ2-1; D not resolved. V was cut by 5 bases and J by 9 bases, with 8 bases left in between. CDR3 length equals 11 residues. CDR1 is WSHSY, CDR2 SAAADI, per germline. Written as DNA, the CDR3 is TGCGCCAGCAGTTCTACGCCTGAGCAGTTCTTC. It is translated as CASSSTPEQFF.